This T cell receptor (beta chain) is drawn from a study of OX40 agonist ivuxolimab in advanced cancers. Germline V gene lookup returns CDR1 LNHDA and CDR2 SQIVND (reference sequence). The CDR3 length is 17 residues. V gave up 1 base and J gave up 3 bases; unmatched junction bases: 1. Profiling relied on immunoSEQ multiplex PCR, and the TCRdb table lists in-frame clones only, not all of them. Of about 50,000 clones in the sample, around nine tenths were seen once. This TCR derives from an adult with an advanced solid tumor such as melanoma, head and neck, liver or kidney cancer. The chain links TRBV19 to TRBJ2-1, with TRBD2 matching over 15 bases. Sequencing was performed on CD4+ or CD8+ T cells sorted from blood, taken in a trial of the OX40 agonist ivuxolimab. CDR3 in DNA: TGTGCCAGTAGTATAGTGGGACTAGCGGGAGGCTACAATGAGCAGTTCTTC. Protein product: CASSIVGLAGGYNEQFF. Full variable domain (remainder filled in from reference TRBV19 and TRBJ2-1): DGGITQSPKYLFRKEGQNVTLSCEQNLNHDAMYWYRQDPGQGLRLIYYSQIVNDFQKGDIAEGYSVSREKKESFPLTVTSAQKNPTAFYLCASSIVGLAGGYNEQFFGPGTRLTVL.